This T cell receptor (beta chain) was recovered during a study of shared clonotypes between healthy human individuals. On the study more broadly: Each donor's CD8 memory used one plate, CD8 naive two, each CD4 subset three.

The CDR3 has 17 residues. In the authors' methods: Filtering was not the same, since immunoSEQ gave junction-only sequences without quality scores. TCRdb's copy holds only in-frame clones and misses some; the assay was immunoSEQ multiplex PCR. That table supplies the V and J calls and clone size; D and trimming were determined from the DNA. The sample carries roughly 1,500,000 clones, 97% to 99% recorded once. CD45RA+ naive and CD45RA-negative memory subsets were separated from CD4+ cells. To note about this clone: Its antigen remains unidentified.

Study-level results: Naive subsets generally exceeded memory subsets in estimated richness.

The receptor comes from a man in his thirties or forties in good health. The chain has TRBV12-2 and TRBJ2-3; TRBD2, the D gene given by the table, was not confirmed from the DNA. TRBV12-2 is classified as a pseudogene. The specimen sequenced was naive CD4+ T cells sorted from blood. Subset specified: CD45RA+ positively selected. The DNA of the CDR3 is TGTGCAAGTCGCTCCCCGGGGGGCGGGTCTAGCACAGATACGCAGTATTTT. It yields the protein CASRSPGGGSSTDTQYF.